This T cell receptor (beta chain) emerged from a study of metastatic and nonmetastatic thyroid tumors. Turning to the study itself: Thyroid patients, malignant and benign, had repertoires compared across blood and tumor or nodule tissue.

Treatment of any kind had been given to no patient before thyroid surgery. Broader study findings: Malignant thyroid tumors reportedly had TCR beta diversity that was significantly higher than in benign nodules, in blood and tumor.

TCRdb reanalyzed the PCR reads with MiXCR. The table shows roughly 59,000 clones, with roughly 17% occurring only once. Germline values: CDR1 SGHDT, CDR2 YYEEEE. CDR3 length: 14 amino acids. V gave up 3 bases and J gave up 1 base, with 9 bases separating them. The sample holds many counts of this clone. Antigen: not known. V and J are TRBV5-6 and TRBJ2-3, with D maybe TRBD1 (6 bases). The origin of this receptor is a male donor with papillary thyroid cancer or a benign thyroid nodule (not recorded which). Some clones in this sample may be carry-over from other donors' samples. The sample was blood. CDR3 amino acids: CASSSRGRTDTQYF. The CDR3 bases are TGTGCCAGCAGCTCCAGGGGACGCACAGATACGCAGTATTTT. Full variable domain (rest looked up from reference TRBV5-6 and TRBJ2-3): DAGVTQSPTHLIKTRGQQVTLRCSPKSGHDTVSWYQQALGQGPQFIFQYYEEEERQRGNFPDRFSGHQFPNYSSELNVNALLLGDSALYLCASSSRGRTDTQYFGPGTRLTVL.